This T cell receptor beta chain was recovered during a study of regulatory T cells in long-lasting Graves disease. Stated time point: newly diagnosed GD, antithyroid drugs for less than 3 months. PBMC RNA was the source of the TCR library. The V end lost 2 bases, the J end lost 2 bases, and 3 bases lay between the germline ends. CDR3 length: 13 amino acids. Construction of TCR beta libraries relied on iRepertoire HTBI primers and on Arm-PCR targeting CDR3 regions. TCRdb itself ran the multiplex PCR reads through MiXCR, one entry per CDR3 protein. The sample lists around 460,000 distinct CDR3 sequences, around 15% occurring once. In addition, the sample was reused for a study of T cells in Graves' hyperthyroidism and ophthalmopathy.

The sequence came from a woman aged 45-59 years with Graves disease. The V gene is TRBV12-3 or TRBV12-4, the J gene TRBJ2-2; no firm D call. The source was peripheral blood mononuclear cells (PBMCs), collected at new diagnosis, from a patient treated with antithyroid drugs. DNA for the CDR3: TGTGCCAGCAGTTTATTTAACACCGGGGAGCTGTTTTTT. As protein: CASSLFNTGELFF.